The 10 T cell receptor beta chains reported below all come from one sample, sequenced in a study of T cell responses to AZD1222 COVID-19 vaccine. Measured with immunoSEQ multiplex PCR; TCRdb has only the in-frame clones, and not every one. Among 150,000 to 180,000 clones listed, 90% were seen once. Here the sequenced sample was peripheral blood, taken on day 0 of AZD1222 vaccination. These receptors came from an adult in good health.

In this sample, this clone turned up a few times. The rearrangement joins TRBV6-5 to TRBJ1-5, with D maybe TRBD1 (6 bases). The V gene lost 8 bases and the J gene lost 3 bases, with 11 bases spanning the gap. The CDR3 sequence is 13 residues long. Germline CDR1 MNHEY, CDR2 SVGAGI. CDR3 nucleotide sequence: TGTGCCAGCGCAGGACAGATCAATCAGCCCCAGCATTTT. Translating gives CASAGQINQPQHF.

V usage is TRBV5-6 and J usage is TRBJ1-1, with D maybe TRBD1 (6 bases). Germline CDR1 SGHDT, CDR2 YYEEEE. This CDR3 is 15 amino acids long. Trimming took off 4 bases at V and 1 base at J, with 14 bases between the two ends. The CDR3 region has the DNA TGTGCCAGCAGCCCACCGGGGGCCAGGAACACTGAAGCTTTCTTT. This sequence encodes CASSPPGARNTEAFF.

The chain recombines TRBV20-1 with TRBJ1-2, with D hard to call. Germline assignment: CDR1 DFQATT and CDR2 SNEGSKA (reference sequence). Deletions cut 3 bases from V and 4 bases from J, with 18 bases between. CDR3 length equals 15 residues. The CDR3 protein is CSASLDAPTLYGYTF. The CDR3 DNA reads TGCAGTGCTAGTTTGGACGCCCCGACCCTCTATGGCTACACCTTC.

The V gene is TRBV21-1, the J gene TRBJ1-2; no check of the table's D call, TRBD1, against the DNA was made. TRBV21-1 corresponds to a pseudogene. The CDR3 runs to 14 residues. The CDR3 nucleotides read TGTGCCAGCCTTTGGTCAGGGGTTAACTATGGCTACACCTTC. Translated: CASLWSGVNYGYTF.

The V gene is TRBV19, the J gene TRBJ2-1; D might be TRBD1 (7 bases). The germline V gene encodes CDR1 LNHDA and CDR2 SQIVND (reference sequence). The CDR3 sequence is 13 residues long. V lost 4 bases and J lost 9, with 13 bases in between. The CDR3 DNA sequence: TGTGCCAGTAGTACCCCAGGGGGAGGTGAGCAGTTCTTC. It codes for CASSTPGGGEQFF.

The rearrangement links TRBV6-5 to TRBJ2-1, with TRBD2 matching 9 bases. The J segment lost 1 base and the V segment lost 8 bases, leaving 6 bases of the junction unmatched. The CDR3 runs to 15 residues. Germline CDR1 reads MNHEY; CDR2 reads SVGAGI. The CDR3 DNA reads TGTGCCAGCGAGACTAGCGGCCTATCCTACAATGAGCAGTTCTTC. Its translation is CASETSGLSYNEQFF.

The V gene is TRBV5-1, the J gene TRBJ2-7, with TRBD1 matching over 10 bases. The CDR3 is made up of 16 amino acids. V lost 4 bases, J lost 3 bases, and 10 bases stayed unmatched. Germline lookup yields CDR1 SGHRS and CDR2 YFSETQ. CDR3 nucleotides: TGCGCCAGCAGCGGGCCGACCGGGACAGGGGACTACGAGCAGTACTTC. It translates to CASSGPTGTGDYEQYF.

The rearrangement joins TRBV21-1 to TRBJ1-6. TRBV21-1 is a documented pseudogene. This CDR3 has 17 residues. The CDR3 DNA follows: TGTGCCAGCAGCATGGTGTTGGGGTGGGCCAACAATTCACCCCTCCACTTT. Amino acids: CASSMVLGWANNSPLHF.

The chain has TRBV10-2 and TRBJ1-6; no clear D. Germline assignment: CDR1 WSHSY and CDR2 SAAADI. V dropped 5 bases and J dropped 8 bases, with 13 bases sitting between them. CDR3 length equals 14 residues. The CDR3 bases are TGCGCCAGCAGTTGGATGGGAAGTGATTCACCCCTCCACTTT. This translates into CASSWMGSDSPLHF.

The chain is built from TRBV11-2 and TRBJ1-6; D gene uncertain. V was cut by 3 bases and J by 10 bases, with 16 bases left in between. This CDR3 has 15 amino acids. Germline-derived CDR1 and CDR2 are SGHAT and FQNNGV. CDR3 coding DNA: TGTGCCAGCAGCTTGATTACAGACCCCGTGTCACCCCTCCACTTT. It codes for CASSLITDPVSPLHF. The variable domain in full, completed from reference TRBV11-2 and TRBJ1-6, reads EAGVAQSPRYKIIEKRQSVAFWCNPISGHATLYWYQQILGQGPKLLIQFQNNGVVDDSQLPKDRFSAERLKGVDSTLKIQPAKLEDSAVYLCASSLITDPVSPLHFGNGTRLTVT.